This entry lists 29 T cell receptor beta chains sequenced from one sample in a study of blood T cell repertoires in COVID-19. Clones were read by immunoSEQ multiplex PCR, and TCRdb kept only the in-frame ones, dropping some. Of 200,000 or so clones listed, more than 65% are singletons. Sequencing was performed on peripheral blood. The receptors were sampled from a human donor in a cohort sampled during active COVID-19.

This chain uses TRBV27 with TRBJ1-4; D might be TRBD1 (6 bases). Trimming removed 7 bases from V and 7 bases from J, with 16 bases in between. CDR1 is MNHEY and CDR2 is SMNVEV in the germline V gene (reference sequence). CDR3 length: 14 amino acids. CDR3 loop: CASKIQGRGEKLFF. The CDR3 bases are TGTGCCAGCAAGATACAGGGTAGGGGTGAAAAACTGTTTTTT.

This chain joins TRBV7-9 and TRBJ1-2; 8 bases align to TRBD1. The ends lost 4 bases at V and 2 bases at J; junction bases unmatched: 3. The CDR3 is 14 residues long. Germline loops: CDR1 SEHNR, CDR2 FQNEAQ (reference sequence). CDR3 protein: CASSSRQGNYGYTF. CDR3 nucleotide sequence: TGTGCCAGCAGCTCCCGACAGGGGAACTATGGCTACACCTTC.

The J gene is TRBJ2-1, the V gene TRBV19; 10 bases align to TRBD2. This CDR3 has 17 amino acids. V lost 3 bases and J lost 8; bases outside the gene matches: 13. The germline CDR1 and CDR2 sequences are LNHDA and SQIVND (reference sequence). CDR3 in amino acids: CASSMGRSGRVSHEQFF. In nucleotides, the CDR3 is TGTGCCAGTAGTATGGGAAGGAGCGGGAGGGTTTCTCATGAGCAGTTCTTC.

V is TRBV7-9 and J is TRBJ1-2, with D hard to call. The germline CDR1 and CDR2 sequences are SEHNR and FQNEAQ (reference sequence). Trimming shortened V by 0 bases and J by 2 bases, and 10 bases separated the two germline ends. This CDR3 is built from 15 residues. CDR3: CASSLARAENYGYTF. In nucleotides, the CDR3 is TGTGCCAGCAGCTTAGCGCGGGCGGAAAACTATGGCTACACCTTC.

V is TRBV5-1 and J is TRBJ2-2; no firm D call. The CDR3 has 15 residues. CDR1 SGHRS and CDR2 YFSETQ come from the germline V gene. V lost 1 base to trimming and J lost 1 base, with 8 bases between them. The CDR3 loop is CASSLLVLNTGELFF. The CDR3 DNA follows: TGCGCCAGCAGCTTGCTCGTGTTGAACACCGGGGAGCTGTTTTTT.

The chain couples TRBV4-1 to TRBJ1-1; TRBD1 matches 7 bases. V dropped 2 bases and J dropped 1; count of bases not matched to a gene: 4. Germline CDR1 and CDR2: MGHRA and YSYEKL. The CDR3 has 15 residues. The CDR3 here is CASSQNRGGNTEAFF. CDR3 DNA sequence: TGCGCCAGCAGCCAAAACAGGGGCGGGAACACTGAAGCTTTCTTT.

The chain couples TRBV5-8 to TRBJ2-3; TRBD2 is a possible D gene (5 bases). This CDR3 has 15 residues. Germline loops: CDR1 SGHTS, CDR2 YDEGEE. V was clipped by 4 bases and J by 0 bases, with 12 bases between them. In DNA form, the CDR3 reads TGTGCCAGCAGCCTCGACTATCTGAGCACAGATACGCAGTATTTT. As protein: CASSLDYLSTDTQYF.

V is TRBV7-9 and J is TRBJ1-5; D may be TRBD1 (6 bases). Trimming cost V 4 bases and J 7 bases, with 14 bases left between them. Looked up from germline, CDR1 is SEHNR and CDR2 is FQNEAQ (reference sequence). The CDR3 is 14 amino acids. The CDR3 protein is CASSSSGDKQPQHF. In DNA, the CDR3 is TGTGCCAGCAGCTCCTCAGGGGATAAACAGCCCCAGCATTTT. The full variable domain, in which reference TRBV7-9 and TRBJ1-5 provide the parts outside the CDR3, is DTGVSQNPRHKITKRGQNVTFRCDPISEHNRLYWYRQTLGQGPEFLTYFQNEAQLEKSRLLSDRFSAERPKGSFSTLEIQRTEQGDSAMYLCASSSSGDKQPQHFGDGTRLSIL.

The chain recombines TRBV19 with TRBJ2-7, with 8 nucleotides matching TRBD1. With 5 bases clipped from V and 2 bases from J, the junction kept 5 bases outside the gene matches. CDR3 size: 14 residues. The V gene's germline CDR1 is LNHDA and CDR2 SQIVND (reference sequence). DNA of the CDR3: TGTGCCAGTAGTCAGACAGGGGTAACCTACGAGCAGTACTTC. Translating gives CASSQTGVTYEQYF. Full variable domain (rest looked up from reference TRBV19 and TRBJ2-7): DGGITQSPKYLFRKEGQNVTLSCEQNLNHDAMYWYRQDPGQGLRLIYYSQIVNDFQKGDIAEGYSVSREKKESFPLTVTSAQKNPTAFYLCASSQTGVTYEQYFGPGTRLTVT.

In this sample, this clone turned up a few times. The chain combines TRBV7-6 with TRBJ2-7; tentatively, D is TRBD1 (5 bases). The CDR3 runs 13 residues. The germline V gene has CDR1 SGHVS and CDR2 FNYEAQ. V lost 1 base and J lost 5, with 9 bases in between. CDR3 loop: CASSLDMGHEQYF. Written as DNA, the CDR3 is TGTGCCAGCAGCTTAGACATGGGGCACGAGCAGTACTTC.

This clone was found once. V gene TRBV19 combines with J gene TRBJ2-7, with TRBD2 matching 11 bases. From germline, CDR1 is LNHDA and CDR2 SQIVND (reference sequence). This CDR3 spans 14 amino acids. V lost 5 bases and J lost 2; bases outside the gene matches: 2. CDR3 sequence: CASSVLAGAYEQYF. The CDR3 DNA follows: TGTGCCAGTAGTGTACTAGCGGGAGCCTACGAGCAGTACTTC.

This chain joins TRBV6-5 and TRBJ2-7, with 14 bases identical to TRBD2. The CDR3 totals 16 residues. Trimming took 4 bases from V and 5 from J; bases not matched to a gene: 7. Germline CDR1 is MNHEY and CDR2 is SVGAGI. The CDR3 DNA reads TGTGCCAGCAGTTCCCCCGGGACTAGCGGGAGAAACGAGCAGTACTTC. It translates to CASSSPGTSGRNEQYF.

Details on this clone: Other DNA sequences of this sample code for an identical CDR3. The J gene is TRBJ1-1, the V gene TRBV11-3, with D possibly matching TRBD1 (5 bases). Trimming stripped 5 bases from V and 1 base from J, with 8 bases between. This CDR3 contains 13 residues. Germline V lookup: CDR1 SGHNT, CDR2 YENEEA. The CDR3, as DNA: TGTGCCAGCAGCCTGGGGCGGAACACTGAAGCTTTCTTT. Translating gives CASSLGRNTEAFF. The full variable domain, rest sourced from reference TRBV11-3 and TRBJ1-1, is EAGVVQSPRYKIIEKKQPVAFWCNPISGHNTLYWYLQNLGQGPELLIRYENEEAVDDSQLPKDRFSAERLKGVDSTLKIQPAELGDSAVYLCASSLGRNTEAFFGQGTRLTVV.

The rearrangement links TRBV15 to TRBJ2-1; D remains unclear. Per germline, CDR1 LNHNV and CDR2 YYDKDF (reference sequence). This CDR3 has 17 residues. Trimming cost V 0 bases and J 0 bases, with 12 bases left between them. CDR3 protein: CATSRDPRPVSYNEQFF. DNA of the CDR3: TGTGCCACCAGCAGAGATCCCCGCCCGGTCTCCTACAATGAGCAGTTCTTC. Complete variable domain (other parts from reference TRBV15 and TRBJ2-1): DAMVIQNPRYQVTQFGKPVTLSCSQTLNHNVMYWYQQKSSQAPKLLFHYYDKDFNNEADTPDNFQSRRPNTSFCFLDIRSPGLGDTAMYLCATSRDPRPVSYNEQFFGPGTRLTVL.

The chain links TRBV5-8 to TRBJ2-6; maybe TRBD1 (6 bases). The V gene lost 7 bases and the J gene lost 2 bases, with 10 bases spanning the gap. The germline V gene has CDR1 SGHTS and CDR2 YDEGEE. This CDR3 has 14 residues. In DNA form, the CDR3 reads TGTGCCAGCCAGGGGAGTACTGGGGCCAACGTCCTGACTTTC. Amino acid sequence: CASQGSTGANVLTF.

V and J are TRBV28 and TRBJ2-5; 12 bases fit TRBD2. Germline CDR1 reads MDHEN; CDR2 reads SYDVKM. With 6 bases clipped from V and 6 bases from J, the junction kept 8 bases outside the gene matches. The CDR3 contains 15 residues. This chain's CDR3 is CASSETSGSLKTQYF. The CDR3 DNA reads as TGTGCCAGCAGCGAGACTAGCGGGAGCCTCAAGACCCAGTACTTC.

CDR3 bases: TGCGCCAGCAGCTTGGATCAGTACACAGATACGCAGTATTTT. This codes for CASSLDQYTDTQYF. The V gene is TRBV5-1, the J gene TRBJ2-3; D uncertain. V was cut by 0 bases and J by 2 bases, with 7 bases left in between. The CDR3 is 14 residues long. CDR1 SGHRS and CDR2 YFSETQ come from the germline V gene.

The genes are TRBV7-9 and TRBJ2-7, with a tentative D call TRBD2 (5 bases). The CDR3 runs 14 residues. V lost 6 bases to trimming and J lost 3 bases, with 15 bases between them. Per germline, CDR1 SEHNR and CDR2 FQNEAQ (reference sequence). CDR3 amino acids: CASSSGSGNYEQYF. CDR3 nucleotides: TGTGCCAGCAGTTCCGGGTCGGGGAACTACGAGCAGTACTTC.

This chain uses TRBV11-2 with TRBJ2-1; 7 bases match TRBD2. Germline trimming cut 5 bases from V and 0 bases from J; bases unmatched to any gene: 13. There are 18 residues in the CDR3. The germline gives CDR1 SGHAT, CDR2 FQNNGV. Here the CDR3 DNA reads TGTGCCAGCAGCCGCCGGGCTTGGCGGGAGAGCTCCTACAATGAGCAGTTCTTC. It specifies CASSRRAWRESSYNEQFF.

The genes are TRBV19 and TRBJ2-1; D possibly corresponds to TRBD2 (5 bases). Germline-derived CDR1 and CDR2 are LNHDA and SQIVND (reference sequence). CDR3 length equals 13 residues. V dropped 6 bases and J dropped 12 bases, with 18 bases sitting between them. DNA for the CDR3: TGTGCCAGTAGCGAAAACCGGGATTTTGGGCAGTTCTTC. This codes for CASSENRDFGQFF.

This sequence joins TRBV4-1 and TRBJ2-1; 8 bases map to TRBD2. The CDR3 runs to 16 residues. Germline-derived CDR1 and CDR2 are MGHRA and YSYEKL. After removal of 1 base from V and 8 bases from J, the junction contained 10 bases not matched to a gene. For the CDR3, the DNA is TGCGCCAGCAGCCAAGTCCCACGGGAGGGTCGCTATGAGCAGTTCTTC. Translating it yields CASSQVPREGRYEQFF.

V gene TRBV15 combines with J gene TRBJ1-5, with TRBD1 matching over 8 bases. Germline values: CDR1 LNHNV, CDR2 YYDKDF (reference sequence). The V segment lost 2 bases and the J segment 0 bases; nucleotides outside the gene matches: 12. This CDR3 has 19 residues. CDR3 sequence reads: CATSRIRTGLPVSNQPQHF. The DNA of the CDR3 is TGTGCCACCAGCAGAATTAGGACAGGGCTCCCAGTTAGCAATCAGCCCCAGCATTTT.

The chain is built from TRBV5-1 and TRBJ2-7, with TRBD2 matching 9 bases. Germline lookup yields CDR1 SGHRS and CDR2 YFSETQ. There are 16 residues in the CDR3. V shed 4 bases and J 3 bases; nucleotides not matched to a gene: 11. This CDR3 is CASSPLPSGNSYEQYF. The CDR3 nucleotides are TGCGCCAGCAGCCCACTACCTAGCGGGAATAGCTACGAGCAGTACTTC.

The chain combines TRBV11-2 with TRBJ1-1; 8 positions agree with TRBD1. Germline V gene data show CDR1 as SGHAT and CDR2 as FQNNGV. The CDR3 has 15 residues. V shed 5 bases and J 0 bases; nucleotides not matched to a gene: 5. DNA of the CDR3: TGTGCCAGCAGCCAGACAGGGGAGATGAACACTGAAGCTTTCTTT. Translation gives CASSQTGEMNTEAFF.

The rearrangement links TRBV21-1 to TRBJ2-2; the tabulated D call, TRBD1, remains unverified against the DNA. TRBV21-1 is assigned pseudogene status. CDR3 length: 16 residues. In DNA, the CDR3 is TGTGCCAGCAGCAAAGGGGACAGTACGAACACCGGGGAGCTGTTTTTT. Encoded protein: CASSKGDSTNTGELFF.

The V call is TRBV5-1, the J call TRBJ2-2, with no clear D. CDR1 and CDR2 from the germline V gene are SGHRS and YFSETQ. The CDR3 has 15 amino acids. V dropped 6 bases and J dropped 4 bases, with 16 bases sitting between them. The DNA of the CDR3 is TGCGCCAGCAAACCTTTGAGAGTCGGCACCGGGGAGCTGTTTTTT. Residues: CASKPLRVGTGELFF.

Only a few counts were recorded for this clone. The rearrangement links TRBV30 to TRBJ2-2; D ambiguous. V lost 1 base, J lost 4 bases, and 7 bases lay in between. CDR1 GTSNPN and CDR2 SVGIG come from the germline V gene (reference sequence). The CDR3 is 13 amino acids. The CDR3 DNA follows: TGTGCCTGGAGTGGGGCGCCCACCGGGGAGCTGTTTTTT. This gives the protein CAWSGAPTGELFF.

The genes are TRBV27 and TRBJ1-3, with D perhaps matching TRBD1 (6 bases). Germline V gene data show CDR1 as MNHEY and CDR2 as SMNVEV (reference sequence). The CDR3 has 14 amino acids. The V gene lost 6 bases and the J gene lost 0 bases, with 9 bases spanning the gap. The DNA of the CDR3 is TGTGCCAGCAGCCCGGACAGCTCTGGAAACACCATATATTTT. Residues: CASSPDSSGNTIYF.

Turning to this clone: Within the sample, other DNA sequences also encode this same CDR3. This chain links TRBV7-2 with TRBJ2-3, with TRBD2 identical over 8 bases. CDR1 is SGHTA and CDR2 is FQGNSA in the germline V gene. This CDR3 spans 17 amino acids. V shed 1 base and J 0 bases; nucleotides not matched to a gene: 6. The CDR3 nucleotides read TGTGCCAGCAGCTTAGGGCCTAGCGGGCTCAGCACAGATACGCAGTATTTT. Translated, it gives CASSLGPSGLSTDTQYF. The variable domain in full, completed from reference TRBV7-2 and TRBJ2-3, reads GAGVSQSPSNKVTEKGKDVELRCDPISGHTALYWYRQSLGQGLEFLIYFQGNSAPDKSGLPSDRFSAERTGGSVSTLTIQRTQQEDSAVYLCASSLGPSGLSTDTQYFGPGTRLTVL.